This T cell receptor beta chain was sequenced during a study of blood T cells in healthy people across ages. Whole-study findings and limits: Strong correlation was found linking TCR beta diversity to naive T cell percentage.

Primed by a sample-barcoded 5' primer and a J-beta primer mix, a second PCR proceeded for about 7 to 12 cycles. TCRdb fed the 5' RACE reads into MiXCR, producing one record per CDR3 protein. The sample has roughly 800,000 distinct CDR3 sequences; roughly 50% are singletons. On this clonotype: Its antigen is currently unknown.

Sequences were obtained from blood. The clonotype comes from an elderly man in good health.

DNA for the CDR3: TGTGCCAGCAGTGGAGATAGCGGGAGGGATAGTGAGCAGTTCTTC. The encoded protein is CASSGDSGRDSEQFF. This chain uses TRBV2 with TRBJ2-1; 11 bases map to TRBD2. The length of the CDR3 is 15 residues. Germline V CDR1 and CDR2: SNHLY, FYNNEI. The trim removed 4 bases at V and 9 bases at J, leaving 8 bases unmatched. Full variable domain (outside the CDR3, taken from reference TRBV2 and TRBJ2-1): EPEVTQTPSHQVTQMGQEVILRCVPISNHLYFYWYRQILGQKVEFLVSFYNNEISEKSEIFDDQFSVERPDGSNFTLKIRSTKLEDSAMYFCASSGDSGRDSEQFFGPGTRLTVL.